The rows below give T cell receptor beta chains drawn from one sample of a study of CD8 T cells in ankylosing spondylitis. Via MiXCR, TCRdb re-called the 5' RACE reads, giving one row per CDR3 protein. The data hold fewer than 500,000 distinct CDR3 sequences, with 25% to 30% observed a single time. The material sequenced was blood, either unsorted or a sorted T cell fraction (not recorded which). The receptors were gathered from a male donor with ankylosing spondylitis. The CDR3 runs from the conserved cysteine through the conserved F or W. The order of the fields is clone size, J gene, D gene, V gene, CDR3 DNA, CDR3 protein. A D gene is named only where the DNA matches it firmly. For some rows the clone size is stated as once, few or many, or as a class when expanded; others skip it.

clone size: -
J gene: TRBJ1-1
D gene: -
V gene: TRBV20-1
CDR3 DNA: TGCAGTGCTCCCCGGGGAGGGGGAGGCACTGAAGCTTTCTTT
CDR3 protein: CSAPRGGGGTEAFF

clone size: -
J gene: TRBJ2-7
D gene: TRBD2
V gene: TRBV20-1
CDR3 DNA: TGCAGTGCTAGGGATAGCGGGCAGGTCTCCTACGAGCAGTACTTC
CDR3 protein: CSARDSGQVSYEQYF

clone size: many
J gene: TRBJ2-7
D gene: TRBD1
V gene: TRBV5-1
CDR3 DNA: TGCGCCAGCAGCTTCGGACAGGGGGTCGAGCAGTACTTC
CDR3 protein: CASSFGQGVEQYF

clone size: -
J gene: TRBJ2-2
D gene: -
V gene: TRBV4-1
CDR3 DNA: TGCGCCAGCAGCCGGGGCGCGAGACAGGCTCCCGGGGAGCTGTTTTTT
CDR3 protein: CASSRGARQAPGELFF

clone size: -
J gene: TRBJ2-1
D gene: TRBD2
V gene: TRBV9
CDR3 DNA: TGTGCCAGCAGCGTAGTGGGACTAGCGGGAGGGCCAAATGAGCAGTTCTTC
CDR3 protein: CASSVVGLAGGPNEQFF

clone size: -
J gene: TRBJ2-1
D gene: TRBD2
V gene: TRBV20-1
CDR3 DNA: TGCAGTGCTAGAGTCATAGCGGGAGTCGCCTACAATGAGCAGTTCTTC
CDR3 protein: CSARVIAGVAYNEQFF

clone size: many
J gene: TRBJ2-2
D gene: -
V gene: TRBV24-1
CDR3 DNA: TGTGCCACCAGGCCGTCAGGGGGGGCCTCGAACACCGGGGAGCTGTTTTTT
CDR3 protein: CATRPSGGASNTGELFF

clone size: -
J gene: TRBJ2-1
D gene: TRBD2
V gene: TRBV5-1
CDR3 DNA: TGCGCCAGCAGCTTGGTGGCGGGAGAGGGCAATGAGCAGTTCTTC
CDR3 protein: CASSLVAGEGNEQFF

clone size: -
J gene: TRBJ1-1
D gene: -
V gene: TRBV10-2
CDR3 DNA: TGCGCCTCACGAAGCCCACTTGAAGCTTTCTTT
CDR3 protein: CASRSPLEAFF

clone size: once
J gene: TRBJ1-5
D gene: -
V gene: TRBV20-1
CDR3 DNA: TGCAGTGCTAGAAGGGGGGGGTTCGTCAATCAGCCCCAGCATTTT
CDR3 protein: CSARRGGFVNQPQHF

clone size: -
J gene: TRBJ1-2
D gene: -
V gene: TRBV7-2
CDR3 DNA: TGTGCCAGCGGGACTTATGGCTACACCTTC
CDR3 protein: CASGTYGYTF

clone size: -
J gene: TRBJ1-4
D gene: TRBD1
V gene: TRBV7-2
CDR3 DNA: TGTGCCAGCAGCTACTGGACAGGGGTCGGAGAAAAACTGTTTTTT
CDR3 protein: CASSYWTGVGEKLFF

clone size: many
J gene: TRBJ2-1
D gene: TRBD2
V gene: TRBV6-5
CDR3 DNA: TGTGCCAGCAGTTACTCGGGACTAGCGGGAGTCTACAATGAGCAGTTCTTC
CDR3 protein: CASSYSGLAGVYNEQFF

clone size: -
J gene: TRBJ1-2
D gene: -
V gene: TRBV5-1
CDR3 DNA: TGCGCCAGCAGACAGGGTGCCTATGGCTACACCTTC
CDR3 protein: CASRQGAYGYTF

clone size: -
J gene: TRBJ2-1
D gene: -
V gene: TRBV30
CDR3 DNA: TGTGCCTGGAGTGTACACGGCCTGGAAGGTGAGCAGTTCTTC
CDR3 protein: CAWSVHGLEGEQFF

clone size: few
J gene: TRBJ1-5
D gene: -
V gene: TRBV3-1
CDR3 DNA: TGTGCCAGCAGCCAGAGGGGAAATCAGCCCCAGCATTTT
CDR3 protein: CASSQRGNQPQHF

clone size: -
J gene: TRBJ2-7
D gene: TRBD1
V gene: TRBV5-1
CDR3 DNA: TGCGCCAGCAGCCCGGGACAGGGAATTTACGAGCAGTACTTC
CDR3 protein: CASSPGQGIYEQYF

clone size: many
J gene: TRBJ2-3
D gene: TRBD1
V gene: TRBV5-1
CDR3 DNA: TGTGCCAGCAGCTTGGGACAGGGAGATACGCAGTATTTT
CDR3 protein: CASSLGQGDTQYF

clone size: few
J gene: TRBJ2-7
D gene: -
V gene: TRBV7-8
CDR3 DNA: TGTGCCAGCAGCTCCCACAGGGCCCTCGAGCAGTACTTC
CDR3 protein: CASSSHRALEQYF

clone size: -
J gene: TRBJ2-7
D gene: -
V gene: TRBV7-2
CDR3 DNA: TGTGCCAGCAGCTTAGCGGAGCTCGGGGAGCAGTACTTC
CDR3 protein: CASSLAELGEQYF

clone size: few
J gene: TRBJ2-4
D gene: -
V gene: TRBV15
CDR3 DNA: TGTGCCACCAGCAGAGCGGTTGGGATTCAGTACTTC
CDR3 protein: CATSRAVGIQYF

clone size: -
J gene: TRBJ2-5
D gene: -
V gene: TRBV27
CDR3 DNA: TGTGCCAGCAGTTTATCGCCCCAGCGAGAAAAACACGGGACCCAGTACTTC
CDR3 protein: CASSLSPQREKHGTQYF

clone size: -
J gene: TRBJ2-1
D gene: TRBD1
V gene: TRBV5-1
CDR3 DNA: TGCGCCAGCAGCCAGGGGGGACAGGGGGAAGGTGAGCAGTTCTTC
CDR3 protein: CASSQGGQGEGEQFF

clone size: once
J gene: TRBJ2-1
D gene: -
V gene: TRBV30
CDR3 DNA: TGTGCCTGGAGTCTCGGAGGTAGTAATGAGCAGTTCTTC
CDR3 protein: CAWSLGGSNEQFF

clone size: -
J gene: TRBJ1-1
D gene: -
V gene: TRBV5-1
CDR3 DNA: TGCGCCAGCAGCGACCCCCAGGGCGGCTACACTGAAGCTTTCTTT
CDR3 protein: CASSDPQGGYTEAFF

clone size: few
J gene: TRBJ2-1
D gene: TRBD2
V gene: TRBV5-1
CDR3 DNA: TGCGCCAGCAGCGGACTAGCGGGACCCGTGGATGAGCAGTTCTTC
CDR3 protein: CASSGLAGPVDEQFF

clone size: few
J gene: TRBJ2-2
D gene: -
V gene: TRBV12-3/TRBV12-4
CDR3 DNA: TGTGCCAGCAGGGGCCCCCTGACAGGTTCGAACACCGGGGAGCTGTTTTTT
CDR3 protein: CASRGPLTGSNTGELFF

clone size: -
J gene: TRBJ1-1
D gene: -
V gene: TRBV27
CDR3 DNA: TGTGCCAGCAGCCCTAATATAGGCACTGAAGCTTTCTTT
CDR3 protein: CASSPNIGTEAFF

clone size: -
J gene: TRBJ2-3
D gene: TRBD2
V gene: TRBV20-1
CDR3 DNA: TGCAGTGCGCCACTAGCGGGGGACACAGATACGCAGTATTTT
CDR3 protein: CSAPLAGDTDTQYF

clone size: -
J gene: TRBJ2-5
D gene: -
V gene: TRBV20-1
CDR3 DNA: TGCAGTGCTGAGACGGGATACAGCCAAGAGACCCAGTACTTC
CDR3 protein: CSAETGYSQETQYF

clone size: -
J gene: TRBJ2-6
D gene: -
V gene: TRBV19
CDR3 DNA: TGTGCCAGTAGTAAGGGACGGAACTCTGGGGCCAACGTCCTGACTTTC
CDR3 protein: CASSKGRNSGANVLTF

clone size: -
J gene: TRBJ2-7
D gene: TRBD2
V gene: TRBV9
CDR3 DNA: TGTGCCAGCAGCGTAGGATTACCGGAAGGCGGGAGACACGAGCAGTACTTC
CDR3 protein: CASSVGLPEGGRHEQYF

clone size: -
J gene: TRBJ2-5
D gene: TRBD2
V gene: TRBV20-1
CDR3 DNA: TGCAGTGCTCGATCGGGACTAGCGGGAGCGGGGGGAGAGACCCAGTACTTC
CDR3 protein: CSARSGLAGAGGETQYF

clone size: few
J gene: TRBJ2-3
D gene: -
V gene: TRBV30
CDR3 DNA: TGTGCCTGGGGGCCGGCTACAGATACGCAGTATTTT
CDR3 protein: CAWGPATDTQYF

clone size: -
J gene: TRBJ2-1
D gene: TRBD1
V gene: TRBV5-1
CDR3 DNA: TGCGCCAGCAGCCCTTCGACAGGGGGCGTTGAGCAGTTCTTC
CDR3 protein: CASSPSTGGVEQFF

clone size: -
J gene: TRBJ2-6
D gene: -
V gene: TRBV28
CDR3 DNA: TGTGCCAGCAGTTTTCTTGGCAGCTACTCTGGGGCCAACGTCCTGACTTTC
CDR3 protein: CASSFLGSYSGANVLTF

clone size: -
J gene: TRBJ1-1
D gene: -
V gene: TRBV28
CDR3 DNA: TGTGCCAGCAGTCCAGGGGATAACAGGGTAGGGAACACTGAAGCTTTCTTT
CDR3 protein: CASSPGDNRVGNTEAFF

clone size: -
J gene: TRBJ1-4
D gene: TRBD1
V gene: TRBV29-1
CDR3 DNA: TGCAGCGTCGCCGGGACAGACAATGAAAAACTGTTTTTT
CDR3 protein: CSVAGTDNEKLFF

clone size: -
J gene: TRBJ2-7
D gene: TRBD1
V gene: TRBV20-1
CDR3 DNA: TGCAGTGCTAGAGATAGGATGGGTTTTGGACAGGGCCTGCACGAGCAGTACTTC
CDR3 protein: CSARDRMGFGQGLHEQYF

clone size: few
J gene: TRBJ1-3
D gene: -
V gene: TRBV11-2
CDR3 DNA: TGTGCCAGCAGACAAGCGGGGAACTCTGGAAACACCATATATTTT
CDR3 protein: CASRQAGNSGNTIYF

clone size: -
J gene: TRBJ2-5
D gene: TRBD2
V gene: TRBV7-2
CDR3 DNA: TGTGCCAGCAGACGAAGACTAGCGGGTCCAGGGGCCCAGTACTTC
CDR3 protein: CASRRRLAGPGAQYF

clone size: -
J gene: TRBJ1-1
D gene: -
V gene: TRBV7-9
CDR3 DNA: TGTGCCAGCACCCTCCGGAGTAGTGAAGCTTTCTTT
CDR3 protein: CASTLRSSEAFF

clone size: many
J gene: TRBJ2-5
D gene: -
V gene: TRBV5-1
CDR3 DNA: TGCGCCAGCAGCAAACAAGTCCAAGAGACCCAGTACTTC
CDR3 protein: CASSKQVQETQYF

clone size: -
J gene: TRBJ2-3
D gene: -
V gene: TRBV7-9
CDR3 DNA: TGTGCCAGCAGCCCTCACAGGGTCCGTGGAGATACGCAGTATTTT
CDR3 protein: CASSPHRVRGDTQYF

clone size: -
J gene: TRBJ1-2
D gene: -
V gene: TRBV11-1
CDR3 DNA: TGTGCCAGCAGCCGGGACGGAATCATAGATGGCTACACCTTC
CDR3 protein: CASSRDGIIDGYTF

clone size: few
J gene: TRBJ2-3
D gene: TRBD1
V gene: TRBV12-3/TRBV12-4
CDR3 DNA: TGTGCCAGCAGTGCGACAGGGTACACAGATACGCAGTATTTT
CDR3 protein: CASSATGYTDTQYF

clone size: few
J gene: TRBJ2-1
D gene: TRBD2
V gene: TRBV20-1
CDR3 DNA: TGCAGTGCTAGAGCGTCGACTAGCTGGAAAAATGAGCAGTTCTTC
CDR3 protein: CSARASTSWKNEQFF

clone size: few
J gene: TRBJ1-5
D gene: -
V gene: TRBV7-2
CDR3 DNA: TGTGCCAGCAGCTTAACGGGACAAAACAATCAGCCCCAGCATTTT
CDR3 protein: CASSLTGQNNQPQHF

clone size: -
J gene: TRBJ2-7
D gene: -
V gene: TRBV12-3/TRBV12-4
CDR3 DNA: TGTGCCAGCAGTTTAGCCAGCGGGCGGGGTTACGAGCAGTACTTC
CDR3 protein: CASSLASGRGYEQYF